What follows are 21 T cell receptor beta chains derived from one specimen sequenced in a study of T cell responses to AZD1222 COVID-19 vaccine. TCRdb's table, derived via immunoSEQ multiplex PCR, lists solely in-frame clones and lacks some. The repertoire has 110,000 to 150,000 clones, 91% of them found once; the top ten carry about 3%. Sequenced material: peripheral blood, taken on day 0 of AZD1222 vaccination. These TCRs come from an adult in good health.

This rearrangement joins TRBV5-1 to TRBJ1-3; D uncertain. Germline lookup yields CDR1 SGHRS and CDR2 YFSETQ. V lost 5 bases to trimming and J lost 1 base, with 13 bases between them. The CDR3 sequence is 15 residues long. CDR3 coding DNA: TGCGCCAGCAGTACCGGAAAAGGGTCTGGAAACACCATATATTTT. Protein sequence: CASSTGKGSGNTIYF.

This clone was observed once. The genes are TRBV6-2 or TRBV6-3 and TRBJ2-7; weak D call: TRBD1 (6 bases). The CDR3 covers 13 residues. V was clipped by 2 bases and J by 3 bases, with 8 bases between them. Per germline, CDR1 MNHEY and CDR2 SVGEGT. The CDR3 nucleotides read TGTGCCAGCAGTTACGGACAGAACTACGAGCAGTACTTC. Translating gives CASSYGQNYEQYF.

This sequence joins TRBV2 and TRBJ2-5; the D call may be TRBD1 or TRBD2 (5 bases each). V was trimmed by 3 bases and J by 9 bases, leaving 5 bases between them. This CDR3 region has 10 residues. Germline V gene sequence: CDR1 SNHLY, CDR2 FYNNEI. In nucleotides, the CDR3 is TGTGCCAGCAGTGAGGGGGCCCAGTACTTC. This gives the protein CASSEGAQYF.

The CDR3 protein is CATQGGMEETQYF. The DNA for the CDR3 is TGTGCCACCCAGGGGGGAATGGAAGAGACCCAGTACTTC. The chain uses TRBV28 and TRBJ2-5; tentatively, D is TRBD1 (7 bases). V was trimmed by 10 bases and J by 3 bases, leaving 15 bases between them. Germline CDR1 and CDR2: MDHEN and SYDVKM. The CDR3 has 13 amino acids.

This sequence joins TRBV9 and TRBJ2-3; 10 positions agree with TRBD2. In germline, CDR1 is SGDLS, CDR2 YYNGEE. The CDR3 has 18 amino acids. After removal of 3 bases from V and 1 base from J, the junction contained 11 bases not matched to a gene. CDR3 sequence: CASSGESLAGARTDTQYF. The DNA of the CDR3 is TGTGCCAGCAGCGGAGAATCTCTAGCGGGGGCCCGCACAGATACGCAGTATTTT. The whole variable domain, filled in from reference TRBV9 and TRBJ2-3, reads DSGVTQTPKHLITATGQRVTLRCSPRSGDLSVYWYQQSLDQGLQFLIQYYNGEERAKGNILERFSAQQFPDLHSELNLSSLELGDSALYFCASSGESLAGARTDTQYFGPGTRLTVL.

The V gene is TRBV10-3, the J gene TRBJ2-1; the D call may be TRBD1 or TRBD2 (6 bases each). This CDR3 has 15 residues. Germline CDR1 ENHRY, CDR2 SYGVKD. Trimming took 5 bases from V and 6 from J, leaving 17 bases between them. The CDR3 bases are TGTGCCATCAGTCTGACCGGGGGCGCAGCCAATGAGCAGTTCTTC. Translated: CAISLTGGAANEQFF.

The genes are TRBV2 and TRBJ2-5; TRBD2 aligns across 9 bases. Germline V CDR1 and CDR2: SNHLY, FYNNEI. CDR3 length equals 16 residues. V was clipped by 4 bases and J by 2 bases; unmatched bases: 8. The CDR3 DNA sequence: TGTGCCAGCAGTGGAGGCAGCGGGGGGCGGCAAGAGACCCAGTACTTC. It translates to CASSGGSGGRQETQYF.

This clone occurred a few times. The V call is TRBV28, the J call TRBJ1-5; D ambiguous. Looked up from germline, CDR1 is MDHEN and CDR2 is SYDVKM. The CDR3 has 17 residues. Trimming removed 3 bases at V and 2 bases at J, with 17 bases between. The CDR3 region has the DNA TGTGCCAGCAGTTTGAGTCCCCCCATCAGGCGCAATCAGCCCCAGCATTTT. It translates to CASSLSPPIRRNQPQHF.

The rearrangement uses TRBV4-1 and TRBJ2-7, with D perhaps matching TRBD1 (6 bases). The CDR3 loop spans 16 amino acids. In germline, CDR1 is MGHRA, CDR2 YSYEKL. V lost 0 bases and J lost 7, with 19 bases in between. CDR3 in amino acids: CASSQEWDNLPREQYF. The CDR3 nucleotides read TGCGCCAGCAGCCAAGAGTGGGACAACCTCCCGAGGGAGCAGTACTTC.

This rearrangement joins TRBV9 to TRBJ1-2; TRBD1 matches at 8 bases. Germline V gives CDR1 SGDLS, CDR2 YYNGEE. V gave up 4 bases and J gave up 3 bases; unmatched junction bases: 11. The CDR3 totals 16 residues. The CDR3 nucleotides read TGTGCCAGCAGCACCCCCCGGGACAGGTCGGACTATGGCTACACCTTC. The encoded protein is CASSTPRDRSDYGYTF.

This chain connects TRBV5-1 to TRBJ1-1; 7 nucleotides agree with TRBD1. The J segment lost 1 base and the V segment lost 7 bases, leaving 7 bases of the junction unmatched. CDR3 length equals 14 residues. Per the germline V gene, CDR1 is SGHRS and CDR2 is YFSETQ. The chain's CDR3 is CASGDSGANTEAFF. CDR3 sequence (DNA): TGCGCCAGCGGGGACAGCGGCGCGAACACTGAAGCTTTCTTT.

The rearrangement joins TRBV7-9 to TRBJ2-2, with D tentatively TRBD1 (5 bases). This CDR3 contains 14 residues. Germline V gene lookup returns CDR1 SEHNR and CDR2 FQNEAQ (reference sequence). Trimming pared 10 bases from V and 1 base from J, leaving 13 bases between. The CDR3 sequence is CAKRGTGNTGELFF. CDR3 coding DNA: TGTGCCAAAAGAGGAACAGGGAACACCGGGGAGCTGTTTTTT.

This chain joins TRBV9 and TRBJ1-1; TRBD1 matches at 8 bases. V lost 4 bases, J lost 3 bases, and 5 bases stayed unmatched. Germline V gives CDR1 SGDLS, CDR2 YYNGEE. The length of the CDR3 is 14 residues. The CDR3 coding sequence is TGTGCCAGCAGCTTCGGACAGGGCGACACTGAAGCTTTCTTT. This gives the protein CASSFGQGDTEAFF.

The chain links TRBV11-2 to TRBJ2-1; perhaps TRBD2 as D (6 bases). Germline-derived CDR1 and CDR2 are SGHAT and FQNNGV. CDR3 length: 12 amino acids. The V gene lost 10 bases and the J gene lost 6 bases, with 13 bases spanning the gap. The CDR3 loop reads CATSEEGNEQFF. DNA of the CDR3: TGTGCCACGTCGGAGGAGGGCAATGAGCAGTTCTTC.

V is TRBV2 and J is TRBJ2-7; 13 bases agree with TRBD2. Germline V gives CDR1 SNHLY, CDR2 FYNNEI. J gave up 3 bases and V 7 bases, and 3 bases lay outside the gene matches. The CDR3 length is 14 residues. The CDR3 DNA sequence: TGTGCCAGCACTGGGACTAGCGGGATCTACGAGCAGTACTTC. Translated: CASTGTSGIYEQYF. The full variable domain, in which reference TRBV2 and TRBJ2-7 provide the parts outside the CDR3, is EPEVTQTPSHQVTQMGQEVILRCVPISNHLYFYWYRQILGQKVEFLVSFYNNEISEKSEIFDDQFSVERPDGSNFTLKIRSTKLEDSAMYFCASTGTSGIYEQYFGPGTRLTVT.

This sequence joins TRBV11-2 and TRBJ1-2; D is unresolved. Deletions cut 2 bases from V and 1 base from J, with 5 bases between. The CDR3 length is 13 residues. CDR1 is SGHAT and CDR2 is FQNNGV in the germline V gene. CDR3 sequence reads: CASSLLNNYGYTF. The CDR3 bases are TGTGCCAGCAGCTTATTAAATAACTATGGCTACACCTTC.

The genes are TRBV5-4 and TRBJ2-1; 11 bases are a match to TRBD1. This CDR3 region has 15 residues. V was pared by 5 bases and J by 4 bases, with 5 bases of the junction left unmatched. In germline, CDR1 is SGHNT, CDR2 YYREEE (reference sequence). CDR3 sequence (DNA): TGTGCCAGCAGTTCGTGGGACAGGGGGTACAATGAGCAGTTCTTC. Its translation is CASSSWDRGYNEQFF.

The rearrangement links TRBV11-2 to TRBJ2-7; D remains unclear. The CDR3 is made up of 12 amino acids. The V end was cut by 5 bases, the J end by 0 bases, with 5 bases between. Germline values: CDR1 SGHAT, CDR2 FQNNGV. As DNA, the CDR3 is TGTGCCAGCAGCCCTCGCTCCTACGAGCAGTACTTC. Its protein product is CASSPRSYEQYF.

This clone was recorded only once. This chain links TRBV11-3 with TRBJ2-1, with D hard to call. Per the germline V gene, CDR1 is SGHNT and CDR2 is YENEEA. With 6 bases removed from V and 7 bases from J, the gap between germline ends came to 19 bases. CDR3 length: 15 amino acids. Written as DNA, the CDR3 is TGTGCCAGCAGACACCGGGTCTTGGGGATGAATGAGCAGTTCTTC. Amino acids: CASRHRVLGMNEQFF.

V gene TRBV10-2 combines with J gene TRBJ1-5, with TRBD1 identical over 8 bases. The junction had 5 bases not matched to a gene; V was cut back by 7 bases and J by 6 bases. This CDR3 is built from 13 residues. Germline V gives CDR1 WSHSY, CDR2 SAAADI. CDR3 loop: CASTGQGVQPQHF. The CDR3 DNA follows: TGCGCCAGCACAGGACAGGGTGTTCAGCCCCAGCATTTT.

V usage is TRBV7-9 and J usage is TRBJ1-3; D not certain. The V gene's germline CDR1 is SEHNR and CDR2 FQNEAQ (reference sequence). V was cut by 1 base and J by 0 bases, with 4 bases left in between. This CDR3 is 14 amino acids long. The CDR3 sequence: CASSLGNSGNTIYF. The CDR3 DNA sequence: TGTGCCAGCAGCTTAGGCAACTCTGGAAACACCATATATTTT.